This TCR beta chain emerged from a study of breast tumors, draining lymph nodes, adjacent tissues. TCRdb independently ran MiXCR on the multiplex PCR reads; one entry per CDR3 protein. The table has 200,000 to 300,000 distinct CDR3 sequences, under 35% seen once. Findings and limits, study-wide: Tumor T cell lymph node origin was a supported hypothesis, not proven. Data fit most tumor T cells coming from lymph node, expanding in tumor. Luminal-like breast cancer showed significantly higher tumor–nontumor repertoire similarity than basal-like. Tumor TCR diversity was below lymph nodes but above nontumor tissue.

Losses at the gene ends were 0 bases for V and 1 base for J; bases not matched to a gene: 2. Germline V lookup: CDR1 SGHNT, CDR2 YENEEA. The CDR3 covers 15 residues. Ten or more counts support this clonotype. No antigen is known for it. The lymph nodes were axillary draining lymph nodes from breast cancer patients. Sequencing was done on a sample of axillary lymph node tissue. This chain links TRBV11-3 with TRBJ2-7, with TRBD1 matching 8 bases. This sequence originates from a female donor with breast cancer. Some clones in this sample may be carry-over from other donors' samples. In DNA, the CDR3 is TGTGCCAGCAGCTTAGAGGGGGACAGGTCCTACGAGCAGTACTTC. The encoded protein is CASSLEGDRSYEQYF.